These T cell receptor beta chains were read from a single sample in a study of neurological immune-mediated disorders. TCRdb re-called the 5' RACE reads with MiXCR, one entry per CDR3 protein. The data hold about 36,000 distinct CDR3 sequences, with about a tenth observed a single time. The sample taken for sequencing was PBMCs. Every receptor here comes from a woman in her twenties or thirties with HTLV-1-associated myelopathy (HAM/TSP). Each CDR3 is given without its conserved first and last residue.

J gene: TRBJ2-5; V gene: TRBV14; CDR3 protein: ASSPKFRLAGHQETQY
J gene: TRBJ2-6; V gene: TRBV2; CDR3 protein: ASSVQGTGANVLT
J gene: TRBJ2-6; V gene: TRBV5-1; CDR3 protein: ASSSKDRTSGANVLT
J gene: TRBJ1-6; V gene: TRBV14; CDR3 protein: ASSHRATGGLGSPLH
J gene: TRBJ2-2; V gene: TRBV3-1; CDR3 protein: ASSQGLIGELF
J gene: TRBJ1-5; V gene: TRBV10-3; CDR3 protein: AIRPGQGQPQH
J gene: TRBJ2-3; V gene: TRBV29-1; CDR3 protein: SVRDGLGTDTQY
J gene: TRBJ2-1; V gene: TRBV6-1; CDR3 protein: ASSPQGTSGVSNEQF
J gene: TRBJ2-1; V gene: TRBV6-5; CDR3 protein: ASSFIGLAGGVNEQF
J gene: TRBJ1-1; V gene: TRBV5-1; CDR3 protein: ASSKQGALNTEAF
J gene: TRBJ1-5; V gene: TRBV6-2/TRBV6-3; CDR3 protein: ASRKGTGGFQPQH
J gene: TRBJ2-7; V gene: TRBV7-2; CDR3 protein: ASSLSGRPYEQY
J gene: TRBJ1-1; V gene: TRBV20-1; CDR3 protein: SARANTEAF
J gene: TRBJ1-2; V gene: TRBV20-1; CDR3 protein: SATNYGYT
J gene: TRBJ2-2; V gene: TRBV5-1; CDR3 protein: ASSSSGAIGTGELF
J gene: TRBJ2-7; V gene: TRBV2; CDR3 protein: ASRKLEDTNEQY
J gene: TRBJ2-1; V gene: TRBV6-6; CDR3 protein: ASGGSTYNEQF
J gene: TRBJ2-3; V gene: TRBV6-5; CDR3 protein: ASSYSFIGGSTDTQY
J gene: TRBJ1-3; V gene: TRBV20-1; CDR3 protein: SAYMVNSPGNTIY
J gene: TRBJ1-4; V gene: TRBV20-1; CDR3 protein: SAPSGGQKLF
J gene: TRBJ2-1; V gene: TRBV3-1; CDR3 protein: ASSHPGLAGGPTTEF
J gene: TRBJ1-1; V gene: TRBV5-5; CDR3 protein: ASSLFSGTEAF
J gene: TRBJ2-3; V gene: TRBV20-1; CDR3 protein: SARDVVRLADTQY
J gene: TRBJ2-1; V gene: TRBV5-1; CDR3 protein: ASSLVGTGVVEQF
J gene: TRBJ2-2; V gene: TRBV20-1; CDR3 protein: SAHEGGAGELF
J gene: TRBJ1-1; V gene: TRBV20-1; CDR3 protein: SAEARGSTEAF
J gene: TRBJ1-5; V gene: TRBV20-1; CDR3 protein: SASRGGRVQPQH
J gene: TRBJ2-2; V gene: TRBV10-3; CDR3 protein: AISGAPGQGSGTGELF
J gene: TRBJ1-5; V gene: TRBV20-1; CDR3 protein: SATRGNSNQPQH
J gene: TRBJ2-1; V gene: TRBV7-2; CDR3 protein: ASSFSGGNEQF
J gene: TRBJ1-3; V gene: TRBV20-1; CDR3 protein: SARTAGNTIY
J gene: TRBJ1-2; V gene: TRBV20-1; CDR3 protein: SARGGQTHYGYT
J gene: TRBJ2-7; V gene: TRBV5-1; CDR3 protein: ASSLHSQPYEQY
J gene: TRBJ2-7; V gene: TRBV20-1; CDR3 protein: SARLGVEQY
J gene: TRBJ1-6; V gene: TRBV5-1; CDR3 protein: ASSLEWSSYNSPLH
J gene: TRBJ2-3; V gene: TRBV20-1; CDR3 protein: SASGPSGDLDPTDTQY
J gene: TRBJ2-2; V gene: TRBV7-2; CDR3 protein: ASSPSGGRAGELF
J gene: TRBJ2-3; V gene: TRBV7-2; CDR3 protein: ASSALGSGGGDTQY
J gene: TRBJ2-1; V gene: TRBV6-1; CDR3 protein: ASSELDGGPYNEQF
J gene: TRBJ2-7; V gene: TRBV29-1; CDR3 protein: SVEDRGLGRIYEQY
J gene: TRBJ2-7; V gene: TRBV18; CDR3 protein: ASSPREDLEQY
J gene: TRBJ1-2; V gene: TRBV5-6; CDR3 protein: ASRFRTAVKAT